A selection of T cell receptor beta chains follows, all from one sample in a study of cytomegalovirus exposure and HLA in healthy donors. Data came from immunoSEQ multiplex PCR; TCRdb stores just in-frame clones and leaves some out. The data show some 180,000 clones, with approximately 80% seen just once and roughly 15% held by the top ten. Material for sequencing was PBMCs. Receptor source: a woman aged 25 to 39 in good health and CMV-seropositive. CDR3s include the opening cysteine and the closing phenylalanine or tryptophan. D genes are given only for firm matches. Size values are once, few and many counts, or a class for expanded clones, and some rows have none.

J gene	D gene	clone size	V gene	CDR3 protein	CDR3 DNA
TRBJ1-6	NA	NA	TRBV5-8	CASSLVGGGGSGDYNSPLHF	TGTGCCAGCAGCTTGGTTGGGGGGGGCGGCAGTGGGGATTATAATTCACCCCTCCACTTT
TRBJ2-7	NA	few	TRBV15	CATSRDEDSVPHEQYF	TGTGCCACCAGCAGAGACGAGGACAGTGTGCCCCACGAGCAGTACTTC
TRBJ1-3	NA	NA	TRBV19	CASLTYSGNTIYF	TGTGCCAGTCTAACCTACTCTGGAAACACCATATATTTT
TRBJ2-7	TRBD1	NA	TRBV11-2	CASSKPGTGPKGRSYEQYF	TGTGCCAGCAGCAAACCCGGGACAGGGCCTAAAGGGCGATCCTACGAGCAGTACTTC
TRBJ2-7	NA	NA	TRBV15	CATSRPKRQKPKPRVYEQYF	TGTGCCACCAGCAGACCTAAACGACAGAAACCCAAGCCGAGAGTCTACGAGCAGTACTTC
TRBJ2-7	TRBD1	NA	TRBV11-2	CASSLVGGRAYEQYF	TGTGCCAGCAGCTTAGTAGGGGGCAGGGCCTACGAGCAGTACTTC
TRBJ2-1	TRBD2	NA	TRBV6-4	CASSGLAGGNEQFF	TGTGCCAGCAGTGGACTAGCGGGAGGCAATGAGCAGTTCTTC
TRBJ1-2	NA	NA	TRBV30	CALRPSRTTPNYGYTF	TGTGCCTTACGCCCTTCTAGAACTACGCCTAACTATGGCTACACCTTC
TRBJ2-7	TRBD1	NA	TRBV29-1	CSVLQGALNEQYF	TGCAGCGTCCTGCAGGGGGCGTTGAACGAGCAGTACTTC
TRBJ1-6	NA	NA	TRBV7-2	CASSPSTRSPLHF	TGTGCCAGCAGCCCCAGCACGAGGTCACCCCTCCACTTT
TRBJ2-7	TRBD1	NA	TRBV2	CASRRVGQGAYKQYF	TGTGCCAGCAGGAGGGTGGGACAGGGGGCCTACAAGCAGTACTTC
TRBJ2-7	TRBD1	NA	TRBV7-8	CASSLVGDSPHSYEQYF	TGTGCCAGCAGCTTAGTGGGGGACAGCCCACACTCCTACGAGCAGTACTTC
TRBJ2-7	TRBD1	many	TRBV10-3	CASSYSDRGEQYF	TGTGCCAGCAGTTACTCGGACAGGGGTGAGCAGTACTTC
TRBJ2-5	NA	NA	TRBV9	CASSVEGEQETQYF	TGTGCCAGCAGCGTAGAAGGGGAACAAGAGACCCAGTACTTC
TRBJ2-7	TRBD1	NA	TRBV28	CASSLGGGTGGYEQYF	TGTGCCAGCAGTTTAGGGGGGGGGACAGGGGGCTACGAGCAGTACTTC
TRBJ2-7	TRBD1	NA	TRBV5-6	CASSLASVTGGSYEQYF	TGTGCCAGCAGCTTGGCCTCAGTCACAGGGGGCTCCTACGAGCAGTACTTC
TRBJ2-5	NA	NA	TRBV5-6	CASSLAGFSIQETQYF	TGTGCCAGCAGCTTGGCCGGGTTTTCCATCCAAGAGACCCAGTACTTC
TRBJ1-2	NA	NA	TRBV30	CAWSQGVGYTF	TGTGCCTGGAGTCAAGGGGTTGGCTACACCTTC
TRBJ2-7	TRBD2	NA	TRBV5-1	CASSIQTSGTYEQYF	TGCGCCAGCAGCATTCAGACTAGCGGGACCTACGAGCAGTACTTC
TRBJ1-5	NA	NA	TRBV6-6	CASTTGNQPQHF	TGTGCCAGCACAACAGGCAATCAGCCCCAGCATTTT
TRBJ2-4	TRBD2	few	TRBV4-2	CASSQVQREGLSKNIQYF	TGTGCCAGCAGCCAAGTTCAGCGGGAGGGCCTATCCAAAAACATTCAGTACTTC
TRBJ2-3	TRBD2	NA	TRBV5-4	CASSLAGGPLDTQYF	TGTGCCAGCAGCTTAGCGGGGGGCCCCTTGGATACGCAGTATTTT
TRBJ2-1	TRBD2	NA	TRBV2	CASSEGLAGREQFF	TGTGCCAGCAGTGAAGGACTAGCGGGGCGTGAGCAGTTCTTC
TRBJ1-2	TRBD1	NA	TRBV7-3	CASSSILGQGRDLDLPNYGYTF	TGTGCCAGCAGCTCCATACTTGGACAGGGACGCGATTTGGACCTGCCTAACTATGGCTACACCTTC
TRBJ2-7	NA	NA	TRBV4-1	CASSQAPLSQSYEQYF	TGCGCCAGCAGCCAAGCCCCTCTTAGCCAGTCCTACGAGCAGTACTTC
TRBJ2-1	TRBD2	NA	TRBV7-3	CASSLSPGTSDPYNEQFF	TGTGCCAGCAGCTTATCCCCAGGGACTAGCGATCCGTACAATGAGCAGTTCTTC
TRBJ2-1	NA	few	TRBV6-6	CASQEGASAYNEQFF	TGTGCCAGCCAGGAAGGGGCTAGCGCTTACAATGAGCAGTTCTTC
TRBJ1-2	TRBD1	NA	TRBV5-5	CASSFLGQGALGYTF	TGTGCCAGCAGCTTTTTGGGACAGGGCGCCCTGGGCTACACCTTC
TRBJ2-7	TRBD1	once	TRBV6-5	CASSYGTGREQYF	TGTGCCAGCAGTTACGGGACAGGGCGAGAGCAGTACTTC
TRBJ1-1	TRBD1	NA	TRBV29-1	CSVANRGNTEAFF	TGCAGCGTAGCTAACAGGGGGAACACTGAAGCTTTCTTT
TRBJ2-7	TRBD2	NA	TRBV28	CASSLYSGGDSYEQYF	TGTGCCAGCAGTTTATATAGCGGGGGCGACTCCTACGAGCAGTACTTC
TRBJ1-1	NA	NA	TRBV19	CASSLRTDTEAFF	TGTGCCAGTAGTTTACGTACGGACACTGAAGCTTTCTTT
TRBJ2-3	NA	NA	TRBV13	CASSSPTSTDTQYF	TGTGCCAGCAGCTCACCGACTAGCACAGATACGCAGTATTTT
TRBJ1-4	NA	NA	TRBV30	CAWSDRLNEKLFF	TGTGCCTGGAGTGACAGGCTTAATGAAAAACTGTTTTTT
TRBJ2-1	TRBD2	few	TRBV5-1	CASNIGLATYNEQFF	TGCGCCAGCAACATCGGACTAGCAACCTACAATGAGCAGTTCTTC